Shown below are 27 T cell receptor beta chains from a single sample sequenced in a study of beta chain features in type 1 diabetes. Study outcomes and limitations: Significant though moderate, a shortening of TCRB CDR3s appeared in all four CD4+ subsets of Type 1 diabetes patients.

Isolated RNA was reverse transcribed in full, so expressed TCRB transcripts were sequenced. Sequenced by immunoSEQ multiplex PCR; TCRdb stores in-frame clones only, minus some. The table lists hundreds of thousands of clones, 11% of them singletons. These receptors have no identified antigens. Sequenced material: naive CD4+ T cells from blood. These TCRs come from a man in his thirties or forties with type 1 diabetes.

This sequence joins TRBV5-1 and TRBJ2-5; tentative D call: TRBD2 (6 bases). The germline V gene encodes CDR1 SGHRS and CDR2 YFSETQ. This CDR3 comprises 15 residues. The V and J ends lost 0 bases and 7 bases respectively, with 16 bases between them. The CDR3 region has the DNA TGCGCCAGCAGCTTGGCCGGGAGCTCGGAGGGGACCCAGTACTTC. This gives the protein CASSLAGSSEGTQYF.

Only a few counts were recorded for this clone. As DNA, the CDR3 is TGTGCCAGCAGCTTCGGTACAGGGGGGTTGGGAGAGACCCAGTACTTC. Residues: CASSFGTGGLGETQYF. The chain carries TRBV7-2 and TRBJ2-5; 8 bases align to TRBD1. CDR3 length equals 16 residues. Trimming cost V 3 bases and J 4 bases; bases outside gene matches: 10. Germline-derived CDR1 and CDR2 are SGHTA and FQGNSA.

The CDR3 region has the DNA TGCGCCAGCAGCCGGAATTGGGGACAGGAATACGAGCAGTACTTC. This gives the protein CASSRNWGQEYEQYF. The rearrangement uses TRBV5-1 and TRBJ2-7, with 8 bases matching TRBD1. With V trimmed by 4 bases and J by 4 bases, 10 bases remained unmatched. The germline CDR1 and CDR2 sequences are SGHRS and YFSETQ. The CDR3 extends over 15 amino acids.

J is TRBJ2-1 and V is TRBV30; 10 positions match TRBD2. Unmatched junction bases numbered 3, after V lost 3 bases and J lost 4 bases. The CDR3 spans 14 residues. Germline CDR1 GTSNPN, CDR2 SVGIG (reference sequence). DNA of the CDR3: TGTGCCTGGAGCCGTAGCGGGGGGTACAATGAGCAGTTCTTC. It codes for CAWSRSGGYNEQFF.

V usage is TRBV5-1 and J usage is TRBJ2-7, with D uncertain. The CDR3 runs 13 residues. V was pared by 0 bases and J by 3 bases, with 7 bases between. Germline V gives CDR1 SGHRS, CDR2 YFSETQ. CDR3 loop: CASSLGHYYEQYF. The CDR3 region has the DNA TGCGCCAGCAGCTTGGGGCACTACTACGAGCAGTACTTC.

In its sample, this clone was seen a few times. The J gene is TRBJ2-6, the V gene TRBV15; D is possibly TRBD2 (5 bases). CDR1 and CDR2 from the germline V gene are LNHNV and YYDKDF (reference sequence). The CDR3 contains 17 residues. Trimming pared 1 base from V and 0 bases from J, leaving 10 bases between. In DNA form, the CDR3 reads TGTGCCACCAGCAGAGCAGGAGGTAGCTCTGGGGCCAACGTCCTGACTTTC. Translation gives CATSRAGGSSGANVLTF.

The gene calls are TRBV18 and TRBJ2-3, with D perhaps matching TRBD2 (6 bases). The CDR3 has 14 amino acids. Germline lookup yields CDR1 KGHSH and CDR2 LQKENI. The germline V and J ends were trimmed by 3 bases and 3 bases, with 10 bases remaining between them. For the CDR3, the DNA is TGTGCCAGCTCACCGCAGACTAGTACAGATACGCAGTATTTT. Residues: CASSPQTSTDTQYF.

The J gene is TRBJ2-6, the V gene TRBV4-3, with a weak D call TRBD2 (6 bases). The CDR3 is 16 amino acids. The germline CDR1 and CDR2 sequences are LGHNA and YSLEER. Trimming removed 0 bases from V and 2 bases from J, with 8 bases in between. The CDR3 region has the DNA TGCGCCAGCAGCCAAGACCCGGGGGCTGGGGCCAACGTCCTGACTTTC. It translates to CASSQDPGAGANVLTF.

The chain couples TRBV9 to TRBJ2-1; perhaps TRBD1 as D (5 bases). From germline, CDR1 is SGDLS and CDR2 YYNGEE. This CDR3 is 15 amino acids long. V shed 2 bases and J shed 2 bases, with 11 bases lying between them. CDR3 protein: CASSVGRTTYNEQFF. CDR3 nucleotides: TGTGCCAGCAGCGTCGGACGGACAACCTACAATGAGCAGTTCTTC.

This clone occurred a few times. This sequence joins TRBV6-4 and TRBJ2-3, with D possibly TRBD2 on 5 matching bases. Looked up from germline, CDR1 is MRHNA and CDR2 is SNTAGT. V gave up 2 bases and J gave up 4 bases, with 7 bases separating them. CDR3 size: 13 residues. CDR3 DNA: TGTGCCAGCAGTGACCAGAGGGCAGATACGCAGTATTTT. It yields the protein CASSDQRADTQYF.

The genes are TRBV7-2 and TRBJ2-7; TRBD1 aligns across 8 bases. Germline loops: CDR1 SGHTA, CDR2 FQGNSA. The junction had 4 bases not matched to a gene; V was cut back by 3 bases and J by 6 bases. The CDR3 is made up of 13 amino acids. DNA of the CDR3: TGTGCCAGCAGCTTCGACAGGGGACGCGAGCAGTACTTC. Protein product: CASSFDRGREQYF.

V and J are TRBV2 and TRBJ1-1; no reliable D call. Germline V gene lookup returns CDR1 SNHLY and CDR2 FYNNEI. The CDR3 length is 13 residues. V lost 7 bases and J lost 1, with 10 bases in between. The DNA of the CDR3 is TGTGCCAGCACCCTCGACACGAACACTGAAGCTTTCTTT. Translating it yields CASTLDTNTEAFF.

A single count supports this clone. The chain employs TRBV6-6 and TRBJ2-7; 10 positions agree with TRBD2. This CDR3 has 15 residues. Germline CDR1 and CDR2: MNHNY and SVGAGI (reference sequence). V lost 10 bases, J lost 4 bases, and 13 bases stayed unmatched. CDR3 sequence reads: CATQRGGRSGYEQYF. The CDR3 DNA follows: TGTGCCACCCAGCGGGGGGGCCGGAGTGGTTACGAGCAGTACTTC.

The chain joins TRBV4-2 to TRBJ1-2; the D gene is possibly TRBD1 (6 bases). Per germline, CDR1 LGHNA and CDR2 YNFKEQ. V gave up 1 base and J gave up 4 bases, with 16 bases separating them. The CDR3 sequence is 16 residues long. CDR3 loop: CASSQVSGAEGYGYTF. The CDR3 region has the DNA TGTGCCAGCAGCCAAGTATCAGGGGCCGAGGGCTATGGCTACACCTTC.

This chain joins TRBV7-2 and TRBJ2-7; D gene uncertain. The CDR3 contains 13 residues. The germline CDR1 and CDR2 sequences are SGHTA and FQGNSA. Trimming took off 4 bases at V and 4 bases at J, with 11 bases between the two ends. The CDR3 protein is CASSSSSLYEQYF. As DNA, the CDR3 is TGTGCCAGCAGCTCTTCCTCACTATACGAGCAGTACTTC.

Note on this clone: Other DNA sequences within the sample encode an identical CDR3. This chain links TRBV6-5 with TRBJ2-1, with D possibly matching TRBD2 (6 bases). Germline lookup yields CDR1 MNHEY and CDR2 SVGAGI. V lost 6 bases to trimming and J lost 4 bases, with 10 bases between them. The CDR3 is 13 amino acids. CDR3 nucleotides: TGTGCCAGCAGACGGGACTCGTACAATGAGCAGTTCTTC. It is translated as CASRRDSYNEQFF.

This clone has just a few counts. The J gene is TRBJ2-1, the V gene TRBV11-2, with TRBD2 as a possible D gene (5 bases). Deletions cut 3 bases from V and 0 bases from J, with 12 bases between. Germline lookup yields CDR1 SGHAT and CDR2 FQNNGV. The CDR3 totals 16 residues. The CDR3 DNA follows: TGTGCCAGCAGCTTTATGGGCACTAGCTCCTACAATGAGCAGTTCTTC. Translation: CASSFMGTSSYNEQFF.

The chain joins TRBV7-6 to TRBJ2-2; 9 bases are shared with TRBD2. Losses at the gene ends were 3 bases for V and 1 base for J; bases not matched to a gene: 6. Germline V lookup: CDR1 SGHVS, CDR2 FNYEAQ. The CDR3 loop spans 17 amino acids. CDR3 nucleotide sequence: TGTGCCAGCAGCTTCTTAGCGGGGGTAATGAACACCGGGGAGCTGTTTTTT. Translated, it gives CASSFLAGVMNTGELFF.

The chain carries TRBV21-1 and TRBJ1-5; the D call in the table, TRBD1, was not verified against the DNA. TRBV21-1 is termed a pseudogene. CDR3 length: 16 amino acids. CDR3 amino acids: CASSKGVGRWLWPQHF. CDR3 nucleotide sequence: TGTGCCAGCAGCAAAGGGGTGGGCAGGTGGCTGTGGCCCCAGCATTTT.

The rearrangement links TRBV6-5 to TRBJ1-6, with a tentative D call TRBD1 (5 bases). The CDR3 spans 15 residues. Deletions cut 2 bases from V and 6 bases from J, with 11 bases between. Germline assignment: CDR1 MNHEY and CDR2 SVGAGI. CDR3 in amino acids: CASSYVQGGNSPLHF. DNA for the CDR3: TGTGCCAGCAGTTACGTGCAGGGAGGTAATTCACCCCTCCACTTT.

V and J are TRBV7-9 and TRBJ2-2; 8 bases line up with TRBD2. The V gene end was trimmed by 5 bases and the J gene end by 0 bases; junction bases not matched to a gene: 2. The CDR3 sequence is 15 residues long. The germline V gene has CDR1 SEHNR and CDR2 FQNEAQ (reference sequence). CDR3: CASSNSGANTGELFF. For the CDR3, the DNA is TGTGCCAGCAGCAATAGCGGGGCGAACACCGGGGAGCTGTTTTTT.

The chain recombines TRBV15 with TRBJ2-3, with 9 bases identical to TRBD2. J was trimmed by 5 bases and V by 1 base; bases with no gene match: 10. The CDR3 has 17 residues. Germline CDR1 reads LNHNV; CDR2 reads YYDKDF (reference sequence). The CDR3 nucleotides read TGTGCCACCAGCAGAGTATGGGGGCGGGGGGGCCTAGATACGCAGTATTTT. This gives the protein CATSRVWGRGGLDTQYF. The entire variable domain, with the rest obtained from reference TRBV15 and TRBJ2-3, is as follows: DAMVIQNPRYQVTQFGKPVTLSCSQTLNHNVMYWYQQKSSQAPKLLFHYYDKDFNNEADTPDNFQSRRPNTSFCFLDIRSPGLGDTAMYLCATSRVWGRGGLDTQYFGPGTRLTVL.

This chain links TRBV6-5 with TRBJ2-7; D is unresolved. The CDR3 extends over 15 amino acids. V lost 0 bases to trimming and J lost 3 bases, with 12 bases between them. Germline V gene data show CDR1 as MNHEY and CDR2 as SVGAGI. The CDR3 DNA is TGTGCCAGCAGTTACTCGACGATAGCTGGCTACGAGCAGTACTTC. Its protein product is CASSYSTIAGYEQYF.

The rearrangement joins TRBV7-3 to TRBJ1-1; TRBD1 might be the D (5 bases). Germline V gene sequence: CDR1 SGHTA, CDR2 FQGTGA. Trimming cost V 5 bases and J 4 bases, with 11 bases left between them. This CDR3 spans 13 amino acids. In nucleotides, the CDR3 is TGTGCCAGCAGCCCCCAGGGCCTCACTGAAGCTTTCTTT. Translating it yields CASSPQGLTEAFF.

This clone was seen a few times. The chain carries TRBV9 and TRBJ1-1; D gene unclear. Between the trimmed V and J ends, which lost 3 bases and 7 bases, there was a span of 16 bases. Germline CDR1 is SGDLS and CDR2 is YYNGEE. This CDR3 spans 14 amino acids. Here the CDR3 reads CASSASPTGVEAFF. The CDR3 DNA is TGTGCCAGCAGCGCGAGTCCCACCGGGGTTGAAGCTTTCTTT.

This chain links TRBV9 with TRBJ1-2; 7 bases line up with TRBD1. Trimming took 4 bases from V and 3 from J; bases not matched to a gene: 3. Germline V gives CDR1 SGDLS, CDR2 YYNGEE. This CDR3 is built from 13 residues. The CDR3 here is CASSRDRDYGYTF. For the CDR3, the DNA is TGTGCCAGCAGCCGGGACAGAGACTATGGCTACACCTTC.

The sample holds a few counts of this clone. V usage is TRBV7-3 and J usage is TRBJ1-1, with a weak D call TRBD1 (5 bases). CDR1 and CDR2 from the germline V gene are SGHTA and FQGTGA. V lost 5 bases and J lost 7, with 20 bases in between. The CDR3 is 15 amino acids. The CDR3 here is CASSPQGGLPIEAFF. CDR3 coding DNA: TGTGCCAGCAGCCCCCAGGGCGGACTACCCATTGAAGCTTTCTTT.